This entry lists 27 T cell receptor beta chains sequenced from one sample in a study of response to subunit inactivated influenza vaccine. Each CDR3 protein is one row after TCRdb ran MiXCR on the RT-PCR reads. The sample has 400,000 to 650,000 distinct CDR3 sequences, 6% to 9% seen once; the top ten hold approximately 14%. The specimen was PBMCs from blood, collected around 2 years after vaccination. The receptors stem from a man aged 50 to 69 who received an inactivated influenza vaccine.

This clonotype was recorded a few times. The V gene is TRBV20-1, the J gene TRBJ2-1, with D maybe TRBD2 (6 bases). This CDR3 has 15 amino acids. Trimming stripped 3 bases from V and 4 bases from J, with 16 bases between. Germline V gene data show CDR1 as DFQATT and CDR2 as SNEGSKA (reference sequence). The CDR3 coding sequence is TGCAGTGCTAGGTTACCGGGAGTTCCATACAATGAGCAGTTCTTC. It yields the protein CSARLPGVPYNEQFF.

This clonotype has only a few counts. The chain employs TRBV29-1 and TRBJ2-5, with unresolved D. The CDR3 consists of 12 residues. The V gene's germline CDR1 is SQVTM and CDR2 ANQGSEA. Trimming removed 3 bases from V and 1 base from J, with 6 bases in between. CDR3 sequence (DNA): TGCAGCGTTGATCCCGGCCAAGAGACCCAGTACTTC. It encodes CSVDPGQETQYF.

This clonotype showed up many times. The genes are TRBV19 and TRBJ2-7; 8 bases map to TRBD1. Germline trimming cut 5 bases from V and 2 bases from J; bases unmatched to any gene: 8. This CDR3 is 15 amino acids long. The germline V gene encodes CDR1 LNHDA and CDR2 SQIVND (reference sequence). CDR3 region: CASSQIQGQAYEQYF. The CDR3, as DNA: TGTGCCAGTAGTCAAATCCAGGGACAGGCCTACGAGCAGTACTTC.

This clonotype was counted only a few times. This chain joins TRBV18 and TRBJ2-7, with D possibly being TRBD2 (6 bases). This CDR3 comprises 15 residues. The germline V gene encodes CDR1 KGHSH and CDR2 LQKENI. The V end was cut by 3 bases, the J end by 1 base, with 13 bases between. DNA for the CDR3: TGTGCCAGCTCACCTGGGACTCGGAATTCCTACGAGCAGTACTTC. Encoded protein: CASSPGTRNSYEQYF.

CDR3 in DNA: TGTGCCAGCAGCTTGATGGGAGCAGATACGCAGTATTTT. This sequence encodes CASSLMGADTQYF. The chain is built from TRBV5-4 and TRBJ2-3; possible D gene TRBD2, 5 bases. From germline, CDR1 is SGHNT and CDR2 YYREEE (reference sequence). V gave up 1 base and J gave up 4 bases, with 7 bases separating them. This CDR3 is built from 13 residues.

This clonotype was seen at least ten times. The gene calls are TRBV19 and TRBJ1-2, with a weak D call TRBD1 (6 bases). The germline CDR1 and CDR2 sequences are LNHDA and SQIVND (reference sequence). The CDR3 sequence is 13 residues long. Trimming cost V 7 bases and J 8 bases, with 17 bases left between them. CDR3: CASTPRGVEGYTF. CDR3 nucleotide sequence: TGTGCCAGTACCCCAAGGGGGGTGGAAGGCTACACCTTC.

The rearrangement joins TRBV7-2 to TRBJ2-1, with D unclear. Germline lookup yields CDR1 SGHTA and CDR2 FQGNSA. V was shortened by 5 bases and J by 5 bases, with 13 bases between the two germline ends. The CDR3 totals 14 residues. For the CDR3, the DNA is TGTGCCAGCAGCCCACGCCCTGGACACAATGAGCAGTTCTTC. It codes for CASSPRPGHNEQFF.

J is TRBJ2-5 and V is TRBV7-2; TRBD2 matches at 10 bases. The V gene's germline CDR1 is SGHTA and CDR2 FQGNSA. The CDR3 sequence is 14 residues long. The V gene end was trimmed by 6 bases and the J gene end by 2 bases; junction bases not matched to a gene: 3. CDR3 DNA sequence: TGTGCCAGCAGGCCTAGCGGGAGACAAGAGACCCAGTACTTC. It yields the protein CASRPSGRQETQYF.

This clonotype was seen a few times. V and J are TRBV20-1 and TRBJ2-3, with D unresolved. V shed 3 bases and J shed 9 bases, with 7 bases lying between them. CDR3 size: 10 residues. CDR1 is DFQATT and CDR2 is SNEGSKA in the germline V gene (reference sequence). CDR3 sequence (DNA): TGCAGTGCTAGTTTGGGGACGCAGTATTTT. Translating it yields CSASLGTQYF.

In this sample, this clonotype turned up many times. The J gene is TRBJ2-6, the V gene TRBV19; possibly TRBD1 for D (5 bases). V was shortened by 2 bases and J by 2 bases, with 25 bases between the two germline ends. Germline loops: CDR1 LNHDA, CDR2 SQIVND (reference sequence). The CDR3 sequence is 21 residues long. CDR3 DNA sequence: TGTGCCAGTAGTATAATGTGGGGCGGCCCAAGCGCTCTGGCTGGGGCCAACGTCCTGACTTTC. Translated, it gives CASSIMWGGPSALAGANVLTF. The full variable domain, with the rest looked up from reference TRBV19 and TRBJ2-6, is DGGITQSPKYLFRKEGQNVTLSCEQNLNHDAMYWYRQDPGQGLRLIYYSQIVNDFQKGDIAEGYSVSREKKESFPLTVTSAQKNPTAFYLCASSIMWGGPSALAGANVLTFGAGSRLTVL.

V is TRBV10-3 and J is TRBJ2-7; D is perhaps TRBD2 (5 bases). The CDR3 loop spans 16 amino acids. Germline-derived CDR1 and CDR2 are ENHRY and SYGVKD. V was pared by 5 bases and J by 0 bases, with 17 bases between. The CDR3: CAISFAQPGSSYEQYF. The CDR3 DNA is TGTGCCATCAGTTTCGCCCAACCTGGGAGCTCCTACGAGCAGTACTTC.

There are a few counts of this clonotype. The gene calls are TRBV7-9 and TRBJ2-7; D call uncertain. This CDR3 region has 16 residues. The V end lost 7 bases, the J end lost 0 bases, and 19 bases lay between the germline ends. Germline CDR1 is SEHNR and CDR2 is FQNEAQ (reference sequence). Written as DNA, the CDR3 is TGTGCCAGCACTTCATATCCGGGCAGAAGCTCCTACGAGCAGTACTTC. Translating it yields CASTSYPGRSSYEQYF.

At least ten counts were recorded for this clonotype. The chain joins TRBV28 to TRBJ2-7; D gene uncertain. Germline-derived CDR1 and CDR2 are MDHEN and SYDVKM. The CDR3 runs 14 residues. V lost 5 bases and J lost 0, with 11 bases in between. CDR3 sequence: CASSDLESSYEQYF. The CDR3 DNA reads as TGTGCCAGCAGTGATCTGGAGAGCTCCTACGAGCAGTACTTC.

This clonotype has more than one count but fewer than ten. The chain is built from TRBV12-3 or TRBV12-4 and TRBJ2-5; 10 nucleotides agree with TRBD2. The CDR3 has 16 amino acids. The V gene end was trimmed by 4 bases and the J gene end by 4 bases; junction bases not matched to a gene: 9. DNA for the CDR3: TGTGCCAGCAGTTCGTCTAGCGGGAGAGGAGGAGAGACCCAGTACTTC. Its protein is CASSSSSGRGGETQYF.

This clonotype appeared a single time. The gene calls are TRBV7-6 and TRBJ2-5; no reliable D call. Germline assignment: CDR1 SGHVS and CDR2 FNYEAQ. V was trimmed by 3 bases and J by 5 bases, leaving 7 bases between them. The length of the CDR3 is 12 residues. CDR3 bases: TGTGCCAGCAGCTTCTTCCAGGAGACCCAGTACTTC. It specifies CASSFFQETQYF.

The chain has TRBV2 and TRBJ2-1; TRBD2 might be the D (5 bases). The CDR3 covers 17 residues. Per germline, CDR1 SNHLY and CDR2 FYNNEI. Trimming stripped 7 bases from V and 7 bases from J, with 26 bases between. CDR3 bases: TGTGCCAGCATCTCCTTCCGTACCAAGACGGGATCGAATGAGCAGTTCTTC. Residues: CASISFRTKTGSNEQFF. Full variable domain (outside the CDR3, taken from reference TRBV2 and TRBJ2-1): EPEVTQTPSHQVTQMGQEVILRCVPISNHLYFYWYRQILGQKVEFLVSFYNNEISEKSEIFDDQFSVERPDGSNFTLKIRSTKLEDSAMYFCASISFRTKTGSNEQFFGPGTRLTVL.

This clonotype appeared a few times. V usage is TRBV12-3 or TRBV12-4 and J usage is TRBJ2-7, with TRBD1 matching over 7 bases. This CDR3 is built from 15 residues. V lost 4 bases to trimming and J lost 0 bases; unmatched junction nucleotides: 6. CDR3 protein: CASSSATGSSYEQYF. The CDR3 bases are TGTGCCAGCAGTTCGGCGACAGGGAGCTCCTACGAGCAGTACTTC.

J is TRBJ1-2 and V is TRBV6-2 or TRBV6-3; D ambiguous. Trimming shortened V by 2 bases and J by 6 bases, and 13 bases separated the two germline ends. The length of the CDR3 is 14 residues. Germline CDR1 is MNHEY and CDR2 is SVGEGT. Here the CDR3 DNA reads TGTGCCAGCAGTTACCCTACTATAGGAGATGGCTACACCTTC. Translated, it gives CASSYPTIGDGYTF.

This clonotype came up a few times. The V gene is TRBV5-1, the J gene TRBJ2-4, with 9 bases that match TRBD1. The V and J ends lost 4 bases and 9 bases, in that order; junction bases with no gene match: 8. Germline V gene sequence: CDR1 SGHRS, CDR2 YFSETQ. The CDR3 has 14 amino acids. CDR3 DNA: TGCGCCAGCAGCGCGGACAGGGGTACGAGCATTCAGTACTTC. Amino acid sequence: CASSADRGTSIQYF.

The chain joins TRBV6-5 to TRBJ1-1; tentatively, D is TRBD1 (5 bases). CDR3 size: 12 residues. Germline V gives CDR1 MNHEY, CDR2 SVGAGI. V was shortened by 10 bases and J by 5 bases, with 14 bases between the two germline ends. CDR3 loop: CANLDRGTEAFF. CDR3 nucleotide sequence: TGTGCCAACCTCGACAGAGGAACTGAAGCTTTCTTT.

This clonotype has a count of ten or more. The V gene is TRBV20-1, the J gene TRBJ2-1, with D possibly matching TRBD2 (6 bases). V was pared by 6 bases and J by 8 bases, with 11 bases between. This CDR3 region has 11 residues. Germline-derived CDR1 and CDR2 are DFQATT and SNEGSKA (reference sequence). The CDR3 loop reads CSAARDYEQFF. For the CDR3, the DNA is TGCAGTGCGGCCCGGGACTATGAGCAGTTCTTC.

This clonotype was seen a few times. The chain joins TRBV27 to TRBJ1-5; D gene ambiguous. The CDR3 has 15 residues. Trimming removed 5 bases at V and 2 bases at J, with 13 bases between. Germline lookup yields CDR1 MNHEY and CDR2 SMNVEV (reference sequence). The CDR3 region is CASSPVGLGNQPQHF. In DNA, the CDR3 is TGTGCCAGCAGTCCCGTCGGGTTGGGCAATCAGCCCCAGCATTTT.

The chain couples TRBV12-3 or TRBV12-4 to TRBJ2-2; perhaps D is TRBD1 or TRBD2 (5 bases each). V was pared by 5 bases and J by 7 bases, with 17 bases between. The CDR3 runs 15 residues. CDR3: CASSPRDVNDGELFF. The CDR3 DNA sequence: TGTGCCAGCAGTCCCCGGGACGTTAACGACGGGGAGCTGTTTTTT.

A few counts support this clonotype. This chain uses TRBV2 with TRBJ2-1, with no clear D. The germline gives CDR1 SNHLY, CDR2 FYNNEI. V lost 8 bases and J 0 bases, leaving 8 bases between the germline ends. This CDR3 region has 13 residues. CDR3 loop: CASQESSYNEQFF. The CDR3 bases are TGTGCCAGCCAGGAGAGCTCCTACAATGAGCAGTTCTTC.

A few counts support this clonotype. The rearrangement uses TRBV9 and TRBJ2-5; 15 bases are a match to TRBD2. The V and J ends lost 4 bases and 4 bases, in that order; junction bases with no gene match: 17. The germline gives CDR1 SGDLS, CDR2 YYNGEE. The CDR3 runs to 20 residues. The CDR3 coding sequence is TGTGCCAGCAGCCCCCTGGGGGGACTAGCGGGGGGCGCCCAGATAGAGACCCAGTACTTC. Its protein product is CASSPLGGLAGGAQIETQYF.

About this clonotype: A clone one base away is much larger, so this may be a read error. The chain has TRBV12-3 or TRBV12-4 and TRBJ2-3, with a tentative D call TRBD2 (6 bases). The CDR3 is 14 amino acids. The V end was cut by 6 bases, the J end by 2 bases, with 12 bases between. The CDR3 sequence: CASSQGLPTDTQYF. The CDR3, as DNA: TGTGCCAGCAGCCAGGGACTCCCCACAGATACGCAGTATTTT.

The table lists this clonotype with many counts. The chain employs TRBV6-2 or TRBV6-3 and TRBJ2-7; 7 positions agree with TRBD1. Germline CDR1 reads MNHEY; CDR2 reads SVGEGT. The V and J ends lost 5 bases and 8 bases, in that order; junction bases with no gene match: 6. There are 12 residues in the CDR3. DNA of the CDR3: TGTGCCAGCAGTCACGACAGGGATAAGCAGTACTTC. It is translated as CASSHDRDKQYF.